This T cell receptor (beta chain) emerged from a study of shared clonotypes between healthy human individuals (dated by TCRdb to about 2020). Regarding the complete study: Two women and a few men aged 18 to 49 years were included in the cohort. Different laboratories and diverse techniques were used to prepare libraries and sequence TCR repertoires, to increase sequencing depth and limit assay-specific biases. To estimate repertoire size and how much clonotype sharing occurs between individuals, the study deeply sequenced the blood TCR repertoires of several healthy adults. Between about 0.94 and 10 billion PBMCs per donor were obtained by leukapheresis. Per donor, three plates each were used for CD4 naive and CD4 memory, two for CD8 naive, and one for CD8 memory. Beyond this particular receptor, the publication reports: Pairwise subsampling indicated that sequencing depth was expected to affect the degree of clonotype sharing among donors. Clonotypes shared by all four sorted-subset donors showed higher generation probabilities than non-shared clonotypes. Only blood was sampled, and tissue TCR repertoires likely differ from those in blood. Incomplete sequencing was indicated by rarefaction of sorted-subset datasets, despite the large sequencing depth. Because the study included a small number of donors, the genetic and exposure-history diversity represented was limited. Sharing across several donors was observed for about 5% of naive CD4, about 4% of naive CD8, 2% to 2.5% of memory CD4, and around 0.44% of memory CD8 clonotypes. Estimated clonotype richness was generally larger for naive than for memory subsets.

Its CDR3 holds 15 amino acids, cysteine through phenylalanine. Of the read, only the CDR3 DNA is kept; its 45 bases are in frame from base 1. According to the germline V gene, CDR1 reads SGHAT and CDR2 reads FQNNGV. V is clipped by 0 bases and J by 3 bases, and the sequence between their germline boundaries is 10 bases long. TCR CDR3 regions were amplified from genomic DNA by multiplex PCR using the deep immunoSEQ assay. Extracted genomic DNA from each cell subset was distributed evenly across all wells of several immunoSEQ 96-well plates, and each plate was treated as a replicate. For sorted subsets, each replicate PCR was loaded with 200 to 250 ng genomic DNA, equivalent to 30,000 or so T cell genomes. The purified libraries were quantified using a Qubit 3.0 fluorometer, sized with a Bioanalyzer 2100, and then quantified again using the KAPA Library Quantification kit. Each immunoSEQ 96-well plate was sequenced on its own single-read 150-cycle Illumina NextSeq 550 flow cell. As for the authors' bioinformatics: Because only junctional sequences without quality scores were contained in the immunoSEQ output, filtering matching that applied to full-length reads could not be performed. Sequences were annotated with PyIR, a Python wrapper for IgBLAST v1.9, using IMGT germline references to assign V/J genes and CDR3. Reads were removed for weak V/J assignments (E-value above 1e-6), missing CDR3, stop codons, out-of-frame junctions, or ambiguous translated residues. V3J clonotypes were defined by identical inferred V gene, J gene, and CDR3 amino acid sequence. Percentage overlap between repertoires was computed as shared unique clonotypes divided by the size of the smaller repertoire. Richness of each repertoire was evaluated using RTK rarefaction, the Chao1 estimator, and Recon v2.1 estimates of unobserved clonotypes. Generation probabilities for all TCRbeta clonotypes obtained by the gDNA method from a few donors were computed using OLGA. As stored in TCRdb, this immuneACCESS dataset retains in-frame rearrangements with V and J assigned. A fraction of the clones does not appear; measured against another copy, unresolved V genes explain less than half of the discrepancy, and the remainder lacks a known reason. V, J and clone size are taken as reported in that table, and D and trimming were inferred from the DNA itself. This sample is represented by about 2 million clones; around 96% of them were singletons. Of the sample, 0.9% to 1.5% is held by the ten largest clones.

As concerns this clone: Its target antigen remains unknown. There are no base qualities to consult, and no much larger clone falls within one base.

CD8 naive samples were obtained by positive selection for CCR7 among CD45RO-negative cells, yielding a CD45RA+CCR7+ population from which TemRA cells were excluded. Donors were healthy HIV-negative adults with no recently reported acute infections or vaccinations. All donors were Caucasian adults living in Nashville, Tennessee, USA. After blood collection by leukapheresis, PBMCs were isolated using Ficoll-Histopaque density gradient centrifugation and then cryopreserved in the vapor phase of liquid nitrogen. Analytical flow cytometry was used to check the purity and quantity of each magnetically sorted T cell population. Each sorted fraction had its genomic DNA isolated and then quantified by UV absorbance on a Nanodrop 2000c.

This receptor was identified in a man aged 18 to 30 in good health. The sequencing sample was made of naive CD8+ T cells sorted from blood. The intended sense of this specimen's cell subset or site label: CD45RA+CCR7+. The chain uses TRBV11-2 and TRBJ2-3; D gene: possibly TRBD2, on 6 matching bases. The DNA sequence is TGTGCCAGCAGCTTAGATGTGGCGGGAACAGATACGCAGTATTTT. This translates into CASSLDVAGTDTQYF.